Listed here are 7 T cell receptor beta chains from one sample, sequenced in a study of OX40 agonist ivuxolimab in advanced cancers. TCRdb's table, derived via immunoSEQ multiplex PCR, lists solely in-frame clones and lacks some. The sample has about 10,000 clones, over 60% seen once. The starting material was CD4+ or CD8+ T cells sorted from blood, obtained in a trial of the OX40 agonist ivuxolimab. These receptors were taken from an adult with an advanced solid tumor such as melanoma, head and neck, liver or kidney cancer.

The chain employs TRBV9 and TRBJ2-2; D is uncertain. Germline lookup yields CDR1 SGDLS and CDR2 YYNGEE. The CDR3 spans 14 residues. V was clipped by 3 bases and J by 1 base, with 7 bases between them. CDR3 nucleotide sequence: TGTGCCAGCAGCGGACTTAGGAACACCGGGGAGCTGTTTTTT. Amino acid sequence: CASSGLRNTGELFF.

CDR3 sequence: CASSPKVPLAGGLYYNEQFF. Here the CDR3 DNA reads TGTGCCAGCAGCCCCAAAGTTCCATTAGCGGGGGGCTTGTACTACAATGAGCAGTTCTTC. The chain employs TRBV7-8 and TRBJ2-1; 10 bases match TRBD2. V shed 5 bases and J 3 bases; nucleotides not matched to a gene: 19. This CDR3 has 20 amino acids. Germline lookup yields CDR1 SGHVS and CDR2 FQNEAQ.

The J gene is TRBJ2-3, the V gene TRBV30, with 7 bases matching TRBD2. The CDR3 extends over 14 amino acids. V lost 3 bases, J lost 1 base, and 4 bases stayed unmatched. Germline V gives CDR1 GTSNPN, CDR2 SVGIG (reference sequence). CDR3 sequence reads: CAWSAGVGTDTQYF. The CDR3 DNA follows: TGTGCCTGGAGCGCGGGGGTTGGCACAGATACGCAGTATTTT.

The rearrangement uses TRBV28 and TRBJ2-1; D not certain. CDR3 length equals 16 residues. Germline CDR1 is MDHEN and CDR2 is SYDVKM. The V and J ends lost 4 bases and 0 bases respectively, with 13 bases between them. The CDR3 nucleotides read TGTGCCAGCAGTTCCGATCTTCCGGACTCCTACAATGAGCAGTTCTTC. This gives the protein CASSSDLPDSYNEQFF.

The CDR3, as DNA: TGTGCCAGCAGCGTAGGAGGCGGGGGGCACTACAATGAGCAGTTCTTC. Residues: CASSVGGGGHYNEQFF. The chain has TRBV9 and TRBJ2-1; TRBD2 aligns across 8 bases. The V gene's germline CDR1 is SGDLS and CDR2 YYNGEE. The CDR3 has 16 residues. J was trimmed by 3 bases and V by 0 bases; bases with no gene match: 5.

The V gene is TRBV11-2, the J gene TRBJ2-1; D is tentatively TRBD1 or TRBD2 (5 bases each). Trimming removed 1 base from V and 5 bases from J, with 12 bases in between. The CDR3 has 15 residues. The germline gives CDR1 SGHAT, CDR2 FQNNGV. The CDR3 sequence is CASSLAARDDNEQFF. CDR3 coding DNA: TGTGCCAGCAGCTTAGCGGCCCGGGACGACAATGAGCAGTTCTTC. Supplemented by reference TRBV11-2 and TRBJ2-1, the full variable domain reads EAGVAQSPRYKIIEKRQSVAFWCNPISGHATLYWYQQILGQGPKLLIQFQNNGVVDDSQLPKDRFSAERLKGVDSTLKIQPAKLEDSAVYLCASSLAARDDNEQFFGPGTRLTVL.

This chain's CDR3 is CAWSVLSEPRDEQYF. In DNA, the CDR3 is TGTGCCTGGAGTGTACTGTCCGAGCCTAGGGACGAGCAGTACTTC. V and J are TRBV30 and TRBJ2-7; D remains ambiguous. Germline-derived CDR1 and CDR2 are GTSNPN and SVGIG (reference sequence). This CDR3 has 15 residues. The V end lost 0 bases, the J end lost 5 bases, and 17 bases lay between the germline ends.